This passage covers 6 T cell receptor beta chains from one sample sequenced in a study of blood T cell repertoires in COVID-19. Assay: immunoSEQ multiplex PCR; the TCRdb copy retains only in-frame clones and omits some. The profile shows tens of thousands of clones, around 79% of them singletons. The sample comprised peripheral blood. These TCRs come from a man older than 75 with acute or convalescent COVID-19.

In this sample, this clone turned up once. The chain couples TRBV3-1 (or the pseudogene TRBV3-2) to TRBJ1-3, with a weak D call TRBD1 (5 bases). Germline lookup yields CDR1 LGHDT and CDR2 YNNKEL (reference sequence). V lost 4 bases and J lost 8, with 15 bases in between. This CDR3 has 14 amino acids. The CDR3 region has the DNA TGTGCCAGCAGCCCTCGGGGGGATGCGGACACCATATATTTT. Translation: CASSPRGDADTIYF.

The rearrangement joins TRBV27 to TRBJ2-1; D possibly corresponds to TRBD1 (6 bases). The V gene's germline CDR1 is MNHEY and CDR2 SMNVEV (reference sequence). Trimming pared 1 base from V and 5 bases from J, leaving 15 bases between. The CDR3 runs 16 residues. The CDR3 DNA sequence: TGTGCCAGCAGTTTATGGCTGGACAGAGCGAACAATGAGCAGTTCTTC. Translating it yields CASSLWLDRANNEQFF.

V usage is TRBV5-1 and J usage is TRBJ2-5, with D possibly TRBD1 on 6 matching bases. CDR1 and CDR2 (germline): SGHRS, YFSETQ. The CDR3 runs 14 residues. Between the trimmed V and J ends, which lost 4 bases and 2 bases, there was a span of 12 bases. The CDR3 loop reads CASSVSGTQETQYF. The CDR3 nucleotides read TGCGCCAGCAGCGTATCCGGGACACAAGAGACCCAGTACTTC.

The chain recombines TRBV11-2 with TRBJ1-1, with TRBD1 as a possible D gene (6 bases). Deletions cut 7 bases from V and 4 bases from J, with 13 bases between. The CDR3 is 13 residues long. Germline CDR1 SGHAT, CDR2 FQNNGV. CDR3: CASKRQQGTEAFF. In nucleotides, the CDR3 is TGTGCCAGCAAGCGCCAACAGGGCACTGAAGCTTTCTTT.

The V gene is TRBV19, the J gene TRBJ1-4, with 7 bases matching TRBD1. CDR3 length equals 14 residues. V lost 5 bases and J lost 5; bases outside the gene matches: 5. CDR1 and CDR2 from the germline V gene are LNHDA and SQIVND (reference sequence). The DNA of the CDR3 is TGTGCCAGTAGTGAGACAGGGCCAAATGAAAAACTGTTTTTT. This gives the protein CASSETGPNEKLFF.

The chain couples TRBV7-9 to TRBJ2-5; perhaps TRBD2 as D (6 bases). The germline V and J ends were trimmed by 4 bases and 6 bases, with 18 bases remaining between them. The CDR3 consists of 15 residues. The V gene's germline CDR1 is SEHNR and CDR2 FQNEAQ (reference sequence). DNA of the CDR3: TGTGCCAGCAGCTCGGGGACTCTCGTGTTGAAGACCCAGTACTTC. It is translated as CASSSGTLVLKTQYF.